The 17 T cell receptor beta chains below all came from one sample that was sequenced in a study of early T cells in non-severe SARS-CoV-2 infection. One entry per CDR3 protein results from TCRdb running MiXCR on the 5' RACE reads. Of 20,000 to 25,000 distinct CDR3 sequences in the sample, 5% were seen once. Input material: whole blood. The source is an adult who was a healthcare worker with PCR-confirmed SARS-CoV-2 infection or an uninfected control (not recorded which).

The CDR3 region is CASSSGVLVEQYF. CDR3 sequence (DNA): TGTGCCAGCAGCTCCGGGGTCCTAGTAGAGCAGTACTTC. This sequence joins TRBV11-2 and TRBJ2-7, with D maybe TRBD2 (5 bases). The CDR3 has 13 residues. From germline, CDR1 is SGHAT and CDR2 FQNNGV. The V and J ends lost 4 bases and 7 bases respectively, with 14 bases between them.

Within the sample, this clonotype is medium-sized (0.01 to 0.1%). The chain combines TRBV6-5 with TRBJ1-1, with a possible D match to TRBD1 (6 bases). This CDR3 spans 15 amino acids. V lost 0 bases and J lost 0, with 8 bases in between. Germline V gene sequence: CDR1 MNHEY, CDR2 SVGAGI. The CDR3 sequence is CASSYSTGVNTEAFF. CDR3 DNA sequence: TGTGCCAGCAGTTACTCGACAGGAGTGAACACTGAAGCTTTCTTT.

The chain recombines TRBV12-3 or TRBV12-4 with TRBJ2-1, with a possible D match to TRBD1 (6 bases). The CDR3 extends over 15 amino acids. Trimming cost V 4 bases and J 5 bases, with 15 bases left between them. The CDR3 loop is CASSSGDNTNNEQFF. CDR3 in DNA: TGTGCCAGCAGTTCCGGGGACAATACCAACAATGAGCAGTTCTTC.

This chain joins TRBV20-1 and TRBJ2-3; 7 nucleotides align to TRBD2. CDR1 and CDR2 (germline): DFQATT, SNEGSKA (reference sequence). The CDR3 has 12 amino acids. Trimming cost V 7 bases and J 1 base; bases outside gene matches: 2. As DNA, the CDR3 is TGCAGTGGACGGGGGGGCACAGATACGCAGTATTTT. This sequence encodes CSGRGGTDTQYF.

The chain couples TRBV7-2 to TRBJ2-1; D is perhaps TRBD1 or TRBD2 (5 bases each). The CDR3 length is 15 residues. Germline CDR1 is SGHTA and CDR2 is FQGNSA. The V end was cut by 2 bases, the J end by 7 bases, with 15 bases between. CDR3 DNA: TGTGCCAGCAGCTTAAGTCCCTCCTGGGGGAATGAGCAGTTCTTC. This gives the protein CASSLSPSWGNEQFF.

This clonotype showed up many times. V gene TRBV6-2 or TRBV6-3 combines with J gene TRBJ2-7; TRBD1 aligns across 7 bases. The length of the CDR3 is 14 residues. Per germline, CDR1 MNHEY and CDR2 SVGEGT. After removal of 8 bases from V and 0 bases from J, the junction contained 7 bases not matched to a gene. The CDR3: CASEGQDSSYEQYF. The CDR3 bases are TGTGCCAGCGAAGGACAGGACAGCTCCTACGAGCAGTACTTC.

Sample share makes this clonotype medium-sized. J is TRBJ1-3 and V is TRBV3-1; D gene unclear. Germline lookup yields CDR1 LGHDT and CDR2 YNNKEL (reference sequence). Trimming cost V 1 base and J 4 bases, with 17 bases left between them. The CDR3 has 17 residues. CDR3 in DNA: TGTGCCAGCAGCCAAGGGTCAACCGGGAGGTGGGGAAACACCATATATTTT. Translated, it gives CASSQGSTGRWGNTIYF.

This clonotype appeared many times. The chain is built from TRBV11-2 and TRBJ2-7, with 9 bases fitting TRBD2. This CDR3 region has 14 residues. The junction had 4 bases not matched to a gene; V was cut back by 5 bases and J by 2 bases. CDR1 SGHAT and CDR2 FQNNGV come from the germline V gene. The chain's CDR3 is CASSRTSATYEQYF. CDR3 sequence (DNA): TGTGCCAGCAGCCGGACTAGCGCCACCTACGAGCAGTACTTC. The full variable domain, rest sourced from reference TRBV11-2 and TRBJ2-7, is EAGVAQSPRYKIIEKRQSVAFWCNPISGHATLYWYQQILGQGPKLLIQFQNNGVVDDSQLPKDRFSAERLKGVDSTLKIQPAKLEDSAVYLCASSRTSATYEQYFGPGTRLTVT.

This clonotype was detected many times. The genes are TRBV15 and TRBJ2-1, with a tentative D call TRBD1 (7 bases). V gave up 5 bases and J gave up 7 bases, with 18 bases separating them. Looked up from germline, CDR1 is LNHNV and CDR2 is YYDKDF (reference sequence). The CDR3 contains 15 residues. CDR3 DNA: TGTGCCACCAGCTTGGGGCGGACAGGAGGGAATGAGCAGTTCTTC. Translated, it gives CATSLGRTGGNEQFF. The full variable domain, completed using reference TRBV15 and TRBJ2-1, is DAMVIQNPRYQVTQFGKPVTLSCSQTLNHNVMYWYQQKSSQAPKLLFHYYDKDFNNEADTPDNFQSRRPNTSFCFLDIRSPGLGDTAMYLCATSLGRTGGNEQFFGPGTRLTVL.

By sample fraction, this clonotype is medium-sized. The chain combines TRBV4-3 with TRBJ2-1, with 11 bases matching TRBD2. The germline gives CDR1 LGHNA, CDR2 YSLEER. V gave up 4 bases and J gave up 3 bases; unmatched junction bases: 2. The CDR3 spans 15 residues. CDR3 coding DNA: TGCGCCAGCAGCCCGACTAGCGGGGACTACAATGAGCAGTTCTTC. Its protein is CASSPTSGDYNEQFF.

This clonotype was picked up many times. The J gene is TRBJ1-3, the V gene TRBV12-3 or TRBV12-4; TRBD1 is a possible D gene (6 bases). The CDR3 totals 14 residues. The ends were cut back, 5 bases at V and 2 bases at J, with 10 bases in the middle. DNA for the CDR3: TGTGCCAGCAGTCCAGGACAGCCTGGAAACACCATATATTTT. Translation gives CASSPGQPGNTIYF.

There are many counts of this clonotype. The chain uses TRBV6-2 or TRBV6-3 and TRBJ1-1; D is unresolved. The CDR3 loop spans 12 amino acids. The V gene's germline CDR1 is MNHEY and CDR2 SVGEGT. Trimming removed 1 base at V and 0 bases at J, with 0 bases between. The DNA for the CDR3 is TGTGCCAGCAGTTACTTGAACACTGAAGCTTTCTTT. Translation: CASSYLNTEAFF.

The chain employs TRBV6-5 and TRBJ2-1, with D maybe TRBD2 (5 bases). The CDR3 has 13 residues. Germline loops: CDR1 MNHEY, CDR2 SVGAGI. The V end lost 6 bases, the J end lost 1 base, and 7 bases lay between the germline ends. DNA of the CDR3: TGTGCCAGCAGCAGAGGGTCCTACAATGAGCAGTTCTTC. Translated: CASSRGSYNEQFF.

In its sample, this clonotype was seen many times. The chain joins TRBV3-1 to TRBJ1-2, with D unclear. V dropped 4 bases and J dropped 4 bases, with 10 bases sitting between them. This CDR3 has 13 amino acids. CDR1 and CDR2 (germline): LGHDT, YNNKEL (reference sequence). CDR3 nucleotide sequence: TGTGCCAGCAGCCGAGGGCCGGGCTATGGCTACACCTTC. Amino acids: CASSRGPGYGYTF. Variable domain in full (rest from reference TRBV3-1 and TRBJ1-2): DTAVSQTPKYLVTQMGNDKSIKCEQNLGHDTMYWYKQDSKKFLKIMFSYNNKELIINETVPNRFSPKSPDKAHLNLHINSLELGDSAVYFCASSRGPGYGYTFGSGTRLTVV.

Comments on this clonotype: Given a much more abundant clone one base away, this may be a read error. The chain employs TRBV6-5 and TRBJ1-1, with 7 nucleotides matching TRBD1. J was trimmed by 5 bases and V by 5 bases; bases with no gene match: 8. Germline loops: CDR1 MNHEY, CDR2 SVGAGI. This CDR3 has 14 residues. CDR3 DNA sequence: TGTGCCAGCAGTCACCAAGGGGGCAGTACTGAAGCTTTCTTT. Translated: CASSHQGGSTEAFF.

This clonotype qualifies as medium-sized. This rearrangement joins TRBV27 to TRBJ2-2, with D possibly matching TRBD1 (6 bases). The V end lost 3 bases, the J end lost 6 bases, and 20 bases lay between the germline ends. Germline assignment: CDR1 MNHEY and CDR2 SMNVEV (reference sequence). This CDR3 is 17 amino acids long. CDR3 loop: CASSLRTGPVSAGELFF. In DNA form, the CDR3 reads TGTGCCAGCAGTTTGCGAACAGGGCCAGTCTCCGCCGGGGAGCTGTTTTTT.

As concerns this clonotype: A much more abundant neighbour one base away suggests this may be a read error. The V and J genes are TRBV6-5 and TRBJ2-4; no reliable D call. Germline values: CDR1 MNHEY, CDR2 SVGAGI. The CDR3 extends over 14 amino acids. CDR3 bases: TGTGCCGGCAGTCGCCACGGGCCCGAAGGCATTCAGTACTTC. Its translation is CAGSRHGPEGIQYF.